This TCR beta chain was sequenced for a study of Ad26.COV2.S vaccination and SARS-CoV-2 variants. Study information: Doses of Ad26.COV2.S were injected into muscle once or twice, 56 days apart. Overall study findings and caveats: Total T cell responses may have been underestimated by the TCR breadth and depth analyses.

Sequencing used immunoSEQ multiplex PCR; TCRdb keeps in-frame clones, though not all of them. The data hold about 350,000 clones, with around 89% observed a single time. This clone turned up a few times. The antigen is unknown. Treatment described: about 20 received Ad26.COV2.S at low or high dose, single or two shots; about 5 received placebo; per-sample allocation not given. Repertoires come from day 63 after the first vaccine or placebo injection. This TCR was sampled from a person between 18 and 59 years old who received the Ad26.COV2.S COVID-19 vaccine or a placebo. The sample here was peripheral blood, taken in a trial of Ad26.COV2.S vaccine versus placebo.

The DNA for the CDR3 is TGTGCCAGCAGTACTCTGGACGGCCCGCCTAACTATGGCTACACCTTC. Protein product: CASSTLDGPPNYGYTF. V usage is TRBV5-4 and J usage is TRBJ1-2, with D uncertain. V was trimmed by 5 bases and J by 0 bases, leaving 17 bases between them. Germline V gene lookup returns CDR1 SGHNT and CDR2 YYREEE (reference sequence). The CDR3 loop spans 16 amino acids.